This T cell receptor (beta chain) is from a study of long-term antiretroviral therapy in people with HIV. Sequencing relied on immunoSEQ assay v3.0, run at survey level. Clones were sequenced by immunoSEQ multiplex PCR, and TCRdb holds only the in-frame ones, with some missing. The sample holds under 35,000 clones, approximately 95% seen once. The CDR3 consists of 12 residues. Trimming removed 2 bases at V and 6 bases at J, with 8 bases between. CDR1 is GTSNPN, CDR2 SVGIG, per germline (reference sequence). The TCR was taken from a woman aged 50 to 65 with HIV. The sample was unsorted PBMCs, taken approximately 5.1 years after starting antiretroviral therapy. The chain employs TRBV30 and TRBJ2-1; no clear D gene. The CDR3 DNA sequence: TGTGCCTGGAGTCATTCAATCAATGAGCAGTTCTTC. It is translated as CAWSHSINEQFF.